The sequence of this TCR beta chain was determined in a study of CD8 T cells in ankylosing spondylitis (dated by TCRdb to 2015 to 2018). Context from the whole study: The study profiled T cell receptor beta repertoires in healthy donors and ankylosing spondylitis patients to find disease-linked TCR variants. In total, the full study cohort was made up of some 100 healthy donors and about two dozen ankylosing spondylitis patients. Peripheral blood samples were taken, and synovial fluid was additionally collected from ankylosing spondylitis patients. Study-wide conclusions, independent of this receptor: A TCR beta motif of fewer than 10 highly homologous amino acid variants appeared characteristic of blood from ankylosing spondylitis patients. The disease-linked clones were reported as significantly enriched in matched synovial fluid samples from ankylosing spondylitis patients. The disease-linked clones had a CD8+ phenotype and were found at relatively low frequencies in peripheral blood. Some of the motif variants had been reported before in the synovial fluid and blood of reactive arthritis patients, a finding that suggests common disease-initiation mechanisms.

For CDR1 and CDR2, the germline V gene lists SGHRS and YFSETQ. The CDR3 runs 13 amino acids, cysteine and phenylalanine included. Only CDR3 DNA remains: 39 bases, in frame from the first base. Trimming costs V 4 bases and J 5 bases, and their ends lie 7 bases apart. As concerns this clonotype: Its antigen is still unknown. It has no much larger one-base neighbor in the sample; base qualities were not kept.

Instrument on record: Illumina HiSeq 2500. Quantitative 5'-RACE with molecular barcodes was used to prepare TCR beta libraries. The source study handled its data this way. A new computational method based on a probabilistic model of VDJ rearrangement was used to identify disease-linked TCR variants. In TCRdb, the public reads were trimmed at Q25 with fastp and aligned with MiXCR, with productive beta chains retained. Under each unique CDR3 protein, matching rows form one entry showing the most common genes and DNA. The V and J calls were determined by TCRdb, not by the authors. This sample holds about 340,000 distinct CDR3 sequences; over 12% were observed only once. Together, the top ten hold about 1.1% of the sample.

Recombination linked TRBV5-1 to TRBJ1-6; no D gene is confidently identified. This TCR was sampled from a male donor with ankylosing spondylitis or in good health (not recorded which). Sequencing was performed on blood, either unsorted or a sorted T cell fraction (not recorded which). The CDR3 reads CASSMGDNSPLHF. The sequenced DNA: TGCGCCAGCAGCATGGGAGATAATTCACCCCTCCACTTT.